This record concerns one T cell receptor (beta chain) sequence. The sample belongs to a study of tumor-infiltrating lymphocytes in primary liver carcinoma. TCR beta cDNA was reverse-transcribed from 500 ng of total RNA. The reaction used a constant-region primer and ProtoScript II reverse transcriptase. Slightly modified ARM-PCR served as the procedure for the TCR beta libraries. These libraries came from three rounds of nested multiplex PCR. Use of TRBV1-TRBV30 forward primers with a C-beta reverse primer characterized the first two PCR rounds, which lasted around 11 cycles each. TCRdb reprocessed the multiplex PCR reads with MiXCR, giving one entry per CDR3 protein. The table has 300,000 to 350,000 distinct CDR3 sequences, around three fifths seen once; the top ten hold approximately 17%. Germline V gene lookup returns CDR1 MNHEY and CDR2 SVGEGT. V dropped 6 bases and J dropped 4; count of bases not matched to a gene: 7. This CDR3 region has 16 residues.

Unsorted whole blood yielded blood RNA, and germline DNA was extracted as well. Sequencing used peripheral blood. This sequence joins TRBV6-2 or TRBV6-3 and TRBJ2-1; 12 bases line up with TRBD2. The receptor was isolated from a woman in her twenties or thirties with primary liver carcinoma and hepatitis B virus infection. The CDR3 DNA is TGTGCCAGCAGCACGGCTAGCGGGAGGGCGTACAATGAGCAGTTCTTC. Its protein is CASSTASGRAYNEQFF.